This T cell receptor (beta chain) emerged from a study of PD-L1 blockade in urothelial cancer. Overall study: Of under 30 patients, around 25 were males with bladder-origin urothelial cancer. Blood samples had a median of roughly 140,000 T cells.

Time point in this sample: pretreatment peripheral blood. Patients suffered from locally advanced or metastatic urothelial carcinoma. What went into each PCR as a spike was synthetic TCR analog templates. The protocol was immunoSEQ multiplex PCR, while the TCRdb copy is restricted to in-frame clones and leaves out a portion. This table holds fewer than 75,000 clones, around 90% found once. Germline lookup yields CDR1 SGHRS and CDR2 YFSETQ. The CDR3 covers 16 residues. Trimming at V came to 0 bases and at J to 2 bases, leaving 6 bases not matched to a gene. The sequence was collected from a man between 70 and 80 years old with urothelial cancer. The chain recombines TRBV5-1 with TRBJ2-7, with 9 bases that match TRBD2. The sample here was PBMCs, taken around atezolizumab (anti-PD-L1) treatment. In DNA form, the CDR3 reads TGCGCCAGCAGCTTGGCCGGCGGGAGGGGGACCTACGAGCAGTACTTC. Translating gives CASSLAGGRGTYEQYF.